This entry concerns a single T cell receptor beta chain. Its antigen is unknown. This sample is part of a study of T cells in Graves' hyperthyroidism and ophthalmopathy. Patients counted as stable if ophthalmopathy did not develop within 18 months. Patients aged 18 to 65 had newly diagnosed hyperthyroidism that had lasted under 2 months. Over 9 ml of fresh peripheral blood supplied the PBMCs. Trimming took off 7 bases at V and 7 bases at J, with 11 bases between the two ends. This CDR3 spans 12 amino acids. Per germline, CDR1 WNHNN and CDR2 SYGVQD (reference sequence). Study-wide points: A model of 13 V-J features distinguished ophthalmopathy from stable hyperthyroidism.

Template material for amplifying TCR beta CDR3 regions consisted of RNA transcripts. A set of HTBI primers served as the primers for a first-round RT-PCR of the TCR CDR3. TCRdb called the multiplex PCR reads again in MiXCR, with one record for every CDR3 protein. The sample gives around 450,000 distinct CDR3 sequences, approximately 15% of which show up once; approximately 7.5% is in the top ten. Sequenced sample: blood. The TCR sequence derives from a woman aged 18-30 years with Graves' hyperthyroidism. This sequence joins TRBV10-1 and TRBJ1-5; D unclear. CDR3 DNA: TGCGCCAGCATAAGTCTATCGCAGCCCCAGCATTTT. Its protein is CASISLSQPQHF.